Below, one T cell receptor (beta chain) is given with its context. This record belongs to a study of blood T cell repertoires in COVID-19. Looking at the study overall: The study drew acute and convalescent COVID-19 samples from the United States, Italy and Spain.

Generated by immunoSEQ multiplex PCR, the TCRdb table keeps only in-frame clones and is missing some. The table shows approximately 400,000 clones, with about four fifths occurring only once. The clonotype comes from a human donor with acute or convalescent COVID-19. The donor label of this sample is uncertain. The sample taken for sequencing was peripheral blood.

CDR3 loop: CASSEAGSANTEAFF. In DNA form, the CDR3 reads TGTGCCAGCAGTGAAGCTGGCAGCGCGAACACTGAAGCTTTCTTT. The rearrangement links TRBV25-1 to TRBJ1-1; D gene unclear. CDR3 length: 15 residues. Trimming took off 2 bases at V and 1 base at J, with 11 bases between the two ends. The germline CDR1 and CDR2 sequences are MGHDK and SYGVNS.